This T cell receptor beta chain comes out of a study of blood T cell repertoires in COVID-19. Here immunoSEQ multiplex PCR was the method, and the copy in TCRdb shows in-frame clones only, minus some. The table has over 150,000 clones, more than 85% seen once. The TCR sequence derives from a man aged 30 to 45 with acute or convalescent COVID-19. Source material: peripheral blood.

The CDR3 spells CASSEGSGFNQPQHF. CDR3 coding DNA: TGTGCCAGCAGTGAAGGGTCAGGGTTCAATCAGCCCCAGCATTTT. V and J are TRBV6-1 and TRBJ1-5; tentative D call: TRBD1 (5 bases). The CDR3 totals 15 residues. V lost 1 base to trimming and J lost 3 bases, with 10 bases between them. The V gene's germline CDR1 is MNHNS and CDR2 SASEGT.